The 10 T cell receptor beta chains below were found in one sample sequenced in a study of T-cell reconstitution after alpha-beta-depleted transplantation in children. The TCRbeta library incorporated unique molecular identifiers. TCRdb used MiXCR to reprocess the PCR reads, holding one entry per CDR3 protein. Of about 200,000 distinct CDR3 sequences listed, approximately 6.8% are singletons. The sample in question was PBMCs, obtained before TCRalphabeta/CD19-depleted stem cell transplant. The receptors originated from a girl under three years old with combined immunodeficiency, due to receive a stem cell transplant.

In its sample, this clonotype was seen many times. The chain joins TRBV4-1 to TRBJ2-1; D is unresolved. CDR1 is MGHRA, CDR2 YSYEKL, per germline. Trimming removed 2 bases from V and 3 bases from J, with 11 bases in between. The length of the CDR3 is 15 residues. DNA of the CDR3: TGCGCCAGCAGCCAAAGGTGGGCAGGCTACAATGAGCAGTTCTTC. Amino acids: CASSQRWAGYNEQFF.

This clonotype appeared many times. The V call is TRBV13, the J call TRBJ2-4; D possibly corresponds to TRBD2 (6 bases). Germline loops: CDR1 PRHDT, CDR2 FYEKMQ (reference sequence). Trimming cost V 1 base and J 16 bases, with 14 bases left between them. The CDR3 consists of 12 residues. The CDR3 loop reads CASSLDAGSLYF. The CDR3 coding sequence is TGTGCCAGCAGCTTAGATGCGGGGAGCCTCTACTTC.

This clonotype was detected ten times or more. The chain links TRBV20-1 to TRBJ2-2; D uncertain. Trimming stripped 6 bases from V and 3 bases from J, with 5 bases between. The germline V gene has CDR1 DFQATT and CDR2 SNEGSKA (reference sequence). The CDR3 is 11 amino acids. The CDR3 reads CSAYHTGELFF. The CDR3, as DNA: TGCAGTGCGTACCACACCGGGGAGCTGTTTTTT.

The chain recombines TRBV7-8 with TRBJ2-1; D gene ambiguous. V lost 3 bases to trimming and J lost 8 bases, with 17 bases between them. Germline V CDR1 and CDR2: SGHVS, FQNEAQ. This CDR3 region has 15 residues. The CDR3 spells CASSFIRPGADEQFF. As DNA, the CDR3 is TGTGCCAGCAGCTTTATCCGTCCAGGCGCGGATGAGCAGTTCTTC.

With regard to this clonotype: A much larger clone is a single base away; this may be a read error. The chain joins TRBV20-1 to TRBJ2-2; 10 nucleotides agree with TRBD2. Germline V CDR1 and CDR2: DFQATT, SNEGSKA (reference sequence). The V gene end was trimmed by 2 bases and the J gene end by 7 bases; junction bases not matched to a gene: 7. This CDR3 spans 15 amino acids. The CDR3 sequence: CSARTSGKYVGELFF. The CDR3 nucleotides read TGCAGTGCTAGAACTAGCGGGAAGTATGTCGGGGAGCTGTTTTTT.

About this clonotype: A read error is possible here, since a much larger clone lies one base away. This chain uses TRBV6-5 with TRBJ2-7; no definite D call. V lost 2 bases to trimming and J lost 5 bases, with 4 bases between them. The CDR3 is 11 residues long. CDR1 and CDR2 (germline): MNHEY, SVGAGI. CDR3: CASSYGHEQYF. The CDR3 region has the DNA TGTGCCAGCAGTTACGGGCACGAGCAGTACTTC.

This clonotype has at least ten counts. This chain uses TRBV28 with TRBJ2-7, with 8 bases aligning to TRBD1. The CDR3 has 16 residues. V trimming: 5 bases; J trimming: 4 bases; junction bases outside the gene matches: 13. From germline, CDR1 is MDHEN and CDR2 SYDVKM. CDR3 in DNA: TGTGCCAGCAGTCTAATCCGGACAGGGCCCATGTACGAGCAGTACTTC. Translating it yields CASSLIRTGPMYEQYF.

The rearrangement uses TRBV7-8 and TRBJ1-5, with 7 bases lining up with TRBD1. The V gene end was trimmed by 4 bases and the J gene end by 6 bases; junction bases not matched to a gene: 3. CDR1 SGHVS and CDR2 FQNEAQ come from the germline V gene. The CDR3 runs to 13 residues. The CDR3 region is CASSSDRLQPQHF. The CDR3 DNA reads as TGTGCCAGCAGCTCGGACAGGCTTCAGCCCCAGCATTTT.

In its sample, this clonotype was seen many times. V is TRBV3-1 and J is TRBJ1-5; D is ambiguous. Trimming cost V 1 base and J 0 bases, with 10 bases left between them. CDR1 and CDR2 from the germline V gene are LGHDT and YNNKEL (reference sequence). This CDR3 spans 16 amino acids. The CDR3 DNA reads as TGTGCCAGCAGCCAAGGCCCGGTTTATAGCAATCAGCCCCAGCATTTT. Protein product: CASSQGPVYSNQPQHF.

This clonotype was seen many times. The rearrangement joins TRBV20-1 to TRBJ1-6; D gene uncertain. Trimming pared 2 bases from V and 8 bases from J, leaving 16 bases between. Germline V lookup: CDR1 DFQATT, CDR2 SNEGSKA (reference sequence). CDR3 size: 15 residues. CDR3 residues: CSARPLGRGDSPLHF. As DNA, the CDR3 is TGCAGTGCTAGACCGTTAGGTCGGGGAGATTCACCCCTCCACTTT.